Detailed here is one TCR beta chain. What it binds is not known. The entry originates in a study of OX40 agonist ivuxolimab in advanced cancers. Looking at the study overall: Prior therapy, whether anti-PD-1, anti-PD-L1 or anti-CTLA-4, was allowed, and less than 45% had some.

The study, taken as a whole, reports: More expanded clones were seen, on average, in CD8+ T cells than in CD4+. Some nonresponders likewise displayed low normalized T-cell clonal expansion.

Method: immunoSEQ multiplex PCR; TCRdb's copy keeps in-frame clones and lacks some. This table has approximately 89,000 clones, roughly 90% appearing once. Germline V lookup: CDR1 SGHRS, CDR2 YFSETQ. V shed 4 bases, J shed 4 bases, and the junction held 9 bases outside the gene matches. CDR3 length: 16 residues. The chain links TRBV5-1 to TRBJ2-5, with 11 positions matching TRBD2. The TCR was taken from an adult with an advanced solid tumor such as melanoma, head and neck, liver or kidney cancer. Sequences were derived from CD4+ or CD8+ T cells sorted from blood, sampled in a trial of the OX40 agonist ivuxolimab. CDR3 DNA sequence: TGCGCCAGCAGCCGTTTTACTAGCGGGAGAATAGAGACCCAGTACTTC. Translated: CASSRFTSGRIETQYF.